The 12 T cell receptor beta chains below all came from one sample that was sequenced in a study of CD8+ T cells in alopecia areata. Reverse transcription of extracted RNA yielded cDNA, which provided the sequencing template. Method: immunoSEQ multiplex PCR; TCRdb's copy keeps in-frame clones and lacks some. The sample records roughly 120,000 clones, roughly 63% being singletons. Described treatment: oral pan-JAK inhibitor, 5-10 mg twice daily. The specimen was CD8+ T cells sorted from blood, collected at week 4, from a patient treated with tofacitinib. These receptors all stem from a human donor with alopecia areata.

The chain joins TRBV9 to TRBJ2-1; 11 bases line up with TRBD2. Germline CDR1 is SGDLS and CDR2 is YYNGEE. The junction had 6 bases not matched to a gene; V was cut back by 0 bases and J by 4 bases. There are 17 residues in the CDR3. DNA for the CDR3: TGTGCCAGCAGCGTAGATCCGGGGACTAGCGGTTACAATGAGCAGTTCTTC. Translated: CASSVDPGTSGYNEQFF.

The CDR3 here is CASSEAPDKWGVSQHF. CDR3 nucleotide sequence: TGTGCCAGCAGTGAAGCACCGGACAAATGGGGAGTGTCCCAGCATTTT. The chain employs TRBV6-1 and TRBJ1-5; maybe TRBD1 (5 bases). The CDR3 sequence is 16 residues long. Germline CDR1 MNHNS, CDR2 SASEGT. V gave up 0 bases and J gave up 11 bases, with 20 bases separating them.

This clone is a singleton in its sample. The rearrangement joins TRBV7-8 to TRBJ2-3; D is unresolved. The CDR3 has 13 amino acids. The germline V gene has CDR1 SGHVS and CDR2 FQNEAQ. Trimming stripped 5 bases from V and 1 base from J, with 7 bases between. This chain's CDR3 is CASSRRGTDTQYF. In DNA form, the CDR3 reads TGTGCCAGCAGCCGCCGGGGCACAGATACGCAGTATTTT.

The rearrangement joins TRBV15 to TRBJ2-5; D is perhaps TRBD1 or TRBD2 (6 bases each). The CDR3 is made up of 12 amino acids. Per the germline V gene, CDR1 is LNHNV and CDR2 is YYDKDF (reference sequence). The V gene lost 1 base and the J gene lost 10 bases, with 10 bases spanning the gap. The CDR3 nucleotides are TGTGCCACCAGCAGAGGGGGGGCCGACCAGTACTTC. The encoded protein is CATSRGGADQYF. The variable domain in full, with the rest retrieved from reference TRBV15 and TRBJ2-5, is DAMVIQNPRYQVTQFGKPVTLSCSQTLNHNVMYWYQQKSSQAPKLLFHYYDKDFNNEADTPDNFQSRRPNTSFCFLDIRSPGLGDTAMYLCATSRGGADQYFGPGTRLLVL.

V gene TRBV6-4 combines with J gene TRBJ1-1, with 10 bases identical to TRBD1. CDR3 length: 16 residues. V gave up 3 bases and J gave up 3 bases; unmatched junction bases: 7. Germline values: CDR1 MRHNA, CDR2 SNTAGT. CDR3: CASSEKEGQGDTEAFF. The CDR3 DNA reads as TGTGCCAGCAGTGAAAAGGAAGGACAGGGGGACACTGAAGCTTTCTTT.

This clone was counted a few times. The CDR3 region is CAWSLGPSTEAFF. The CDR3 region has the DNA TGTGCCTGGAGTCTCGGACCGAGCACTGAAGCTTTCTTT. The chain couples TRBV30 to TRBJ1-1; D uncertain. CDR1 and CDR2 from the germline V gene are GTSNPN and SVGIG (reference sequence). CDR3 size: 13 residues. The V end was cut by 2 bases, the J end by 4 bases, with 11 bases between.

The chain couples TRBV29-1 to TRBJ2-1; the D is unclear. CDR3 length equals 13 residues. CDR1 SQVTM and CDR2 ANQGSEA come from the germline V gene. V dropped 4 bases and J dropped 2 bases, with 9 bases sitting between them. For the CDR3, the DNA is TGCAGCGTTGTGGGTGGGACCTACAATGAGCAGTTCTTC. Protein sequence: CSVVGGTYNEQFF.

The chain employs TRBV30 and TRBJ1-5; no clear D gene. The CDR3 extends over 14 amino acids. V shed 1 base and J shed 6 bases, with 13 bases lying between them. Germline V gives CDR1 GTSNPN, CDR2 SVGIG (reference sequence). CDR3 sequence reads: CAWSEASRGQPQHF. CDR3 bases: TGTGCCTGGAGTGAGGCATCCCGAGGTCAGCCCCAGCATTTT.

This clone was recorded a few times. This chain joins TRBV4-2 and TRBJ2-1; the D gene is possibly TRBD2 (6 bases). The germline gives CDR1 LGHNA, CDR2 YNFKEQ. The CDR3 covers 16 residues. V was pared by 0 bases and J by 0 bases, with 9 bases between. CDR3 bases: TGTGCCAGCAGCCAAGAGTTGGGGGGCTCCTACAATGAGCAGTTCTTC. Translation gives CASSQELGGSYNEQFF.

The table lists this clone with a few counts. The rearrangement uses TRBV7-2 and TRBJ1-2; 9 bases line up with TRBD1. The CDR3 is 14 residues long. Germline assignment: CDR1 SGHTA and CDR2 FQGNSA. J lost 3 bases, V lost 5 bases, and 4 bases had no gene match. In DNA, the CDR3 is TGTGCCAGCAGCCCGTGGACAGGGGACTATGGCTACACCTTC. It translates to CASSPWTGDYGYTF. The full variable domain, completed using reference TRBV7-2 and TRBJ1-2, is GAGVSQSPSNKVTEKGKDVELRCDPISGHTALYWYRQSLGQGLEFLIYFQGNSAPDKSGLPSDRFSAERTGGSVSTLTIQRTQQEDSAVYLCASSPWTGDYGYTFGSGTRLTVV.

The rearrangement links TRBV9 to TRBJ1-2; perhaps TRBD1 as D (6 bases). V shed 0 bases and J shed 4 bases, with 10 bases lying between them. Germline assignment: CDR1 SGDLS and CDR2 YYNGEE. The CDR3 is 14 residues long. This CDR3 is CASSVAGVSYGYTF. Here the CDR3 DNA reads TGTGCCAGCAGCGTAGCAGGGGTCAGCTATGGCTACACCTTC. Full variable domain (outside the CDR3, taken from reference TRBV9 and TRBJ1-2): DSGVTQTPKHLITATGQRVTLRCSPRSGDLSVYWYQQSLDQGLQFLIQYYNGEERAKGNILERFSAQQFPDLHSELNLSSLELGDSALYFCASSVAGVSYGYTFGSGTRLTVV.

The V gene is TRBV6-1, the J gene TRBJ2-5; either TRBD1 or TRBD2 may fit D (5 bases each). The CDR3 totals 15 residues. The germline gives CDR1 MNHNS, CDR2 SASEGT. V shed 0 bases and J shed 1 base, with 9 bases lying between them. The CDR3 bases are TGTGCCAGCAGTGAAGCCCCTGGGGGCCAAGAGACCCAGTACTTC. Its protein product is CASSEAPGGQETQYF.